Described below is a single T cell receptor (beta chain) sequence and its context. Its antigen is currently unknown. This entry comes from a study of identical twins. Study observations and caveats: Instead of following the same donors, the conclusions were based on cross-sectional statistical analysis. The more abundant beta clonotypes in cord blood had fewer insertions, and memory repertoires did not show this.

Germline V gives CDR1 KGHSY, CDR2 FQNENV. Trimming removed 1 base from V and 4 bases from J; junction bases left unmatched: 4. The CDR3 runs 16 residues. Healthy Caucasians alone served as donors. TCRdb recomputed calls from the 5' RACE reads with MiXCR, one row per CDR3 protein. The sample has 700,000 or so distinct CDR3 sequences, approximately 9% seen once; the top ten hold around 0.98%. Separately, the same data were catalogued under a study of yellow fever vaccine responses in identical twins.

The source is a woman between 18 and 29 years old in good health. The J gene is TRBJ2-1, the V gene TRBV16; 10 bases fit TRBD2. The specimen sequenced was PBMCs. CDR3: CASSQYSGGAYNEQFF. The CDR3 nucleotides read TGTGCCAGCAGCCAATACAGCGGGGGGGCATACAATGAGCAGTTCTTC.